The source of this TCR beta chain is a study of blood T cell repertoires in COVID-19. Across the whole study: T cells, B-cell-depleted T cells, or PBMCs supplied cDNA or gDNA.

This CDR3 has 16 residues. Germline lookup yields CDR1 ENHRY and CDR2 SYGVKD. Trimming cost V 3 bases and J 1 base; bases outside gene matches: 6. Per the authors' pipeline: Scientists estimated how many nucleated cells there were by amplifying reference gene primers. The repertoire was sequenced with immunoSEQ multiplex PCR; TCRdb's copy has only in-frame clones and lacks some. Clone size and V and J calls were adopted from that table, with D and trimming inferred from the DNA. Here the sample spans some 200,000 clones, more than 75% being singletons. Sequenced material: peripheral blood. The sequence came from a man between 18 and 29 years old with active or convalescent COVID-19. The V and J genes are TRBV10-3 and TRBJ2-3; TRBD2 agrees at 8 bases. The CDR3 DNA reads TGTGCCATCAGTGAATACCTAGCGGGCGGCACAGATACGCAGTATTTT. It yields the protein CAISEYLAGGTDTQYF.